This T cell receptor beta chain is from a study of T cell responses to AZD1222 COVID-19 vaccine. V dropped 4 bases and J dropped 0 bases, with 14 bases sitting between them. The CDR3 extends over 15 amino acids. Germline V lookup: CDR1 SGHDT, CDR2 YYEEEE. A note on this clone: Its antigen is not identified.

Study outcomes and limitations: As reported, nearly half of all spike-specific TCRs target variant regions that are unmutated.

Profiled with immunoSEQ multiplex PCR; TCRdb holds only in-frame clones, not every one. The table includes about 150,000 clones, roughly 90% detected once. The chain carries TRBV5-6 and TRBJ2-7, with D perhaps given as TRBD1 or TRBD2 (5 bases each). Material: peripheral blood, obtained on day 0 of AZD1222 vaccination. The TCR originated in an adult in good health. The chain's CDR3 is CASSQRGTSSYEQYF. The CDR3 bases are TGTGCCAGCAGCCAACGGGGCACAAGCTCCTACGAGCAGTACTTC.